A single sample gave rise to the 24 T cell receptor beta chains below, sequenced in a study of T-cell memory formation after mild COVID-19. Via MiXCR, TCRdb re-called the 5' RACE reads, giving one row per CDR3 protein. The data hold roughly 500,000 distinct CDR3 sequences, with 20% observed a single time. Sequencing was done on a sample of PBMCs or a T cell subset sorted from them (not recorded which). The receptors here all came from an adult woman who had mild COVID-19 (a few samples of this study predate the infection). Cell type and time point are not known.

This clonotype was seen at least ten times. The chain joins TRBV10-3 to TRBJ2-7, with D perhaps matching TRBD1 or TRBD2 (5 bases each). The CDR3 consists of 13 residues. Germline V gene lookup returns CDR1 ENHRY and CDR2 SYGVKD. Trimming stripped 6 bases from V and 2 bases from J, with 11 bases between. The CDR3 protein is CAISGTAPYEQYF. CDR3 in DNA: TGTGCCATCAGCGGGACGGCCCCCTACGAGCAGTACTTC.

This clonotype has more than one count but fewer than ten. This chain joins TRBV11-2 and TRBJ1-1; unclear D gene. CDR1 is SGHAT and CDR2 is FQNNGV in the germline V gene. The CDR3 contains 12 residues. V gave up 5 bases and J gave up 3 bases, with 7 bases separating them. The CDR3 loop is CASSAFHTEAFF. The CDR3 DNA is TGTGCCAGCAGCGCGTTTCACACTGAAGCTTTCTTT.

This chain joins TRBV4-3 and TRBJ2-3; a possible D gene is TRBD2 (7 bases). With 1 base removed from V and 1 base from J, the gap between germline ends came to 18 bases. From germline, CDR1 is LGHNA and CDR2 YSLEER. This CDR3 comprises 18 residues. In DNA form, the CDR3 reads TGCGCCAGCAGCCAAGGAGATCGGGGGGCTGGTGGCACAGATACGCAGTATTTT. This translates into CASSQGDRGAGGTDTQYF.

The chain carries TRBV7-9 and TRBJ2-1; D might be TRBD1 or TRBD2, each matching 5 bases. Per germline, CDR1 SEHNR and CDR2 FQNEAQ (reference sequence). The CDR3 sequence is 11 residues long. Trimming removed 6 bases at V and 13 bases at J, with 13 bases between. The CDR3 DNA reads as TGTGCCAGCAGTTGGGACGGCCGACAGTTCTTC. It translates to CASSWDGRQFF.

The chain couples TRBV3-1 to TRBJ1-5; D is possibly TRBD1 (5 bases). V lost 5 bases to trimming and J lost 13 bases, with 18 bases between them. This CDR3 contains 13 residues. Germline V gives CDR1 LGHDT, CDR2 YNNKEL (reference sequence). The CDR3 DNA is TGTGCCAGCAGCGGGGCAGGGTCCTCCTCACAGCATTTT. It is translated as CASSGAGSSSQHF.

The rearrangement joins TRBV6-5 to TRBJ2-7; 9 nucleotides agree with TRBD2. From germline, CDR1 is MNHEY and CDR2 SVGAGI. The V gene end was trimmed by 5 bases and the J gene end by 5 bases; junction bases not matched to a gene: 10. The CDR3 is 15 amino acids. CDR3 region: CASSNPKREVDEQYF. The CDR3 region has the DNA TGTGCCAGCAGTAACCCAAAGCGGGAGGTAGACGAGCAGTACTTC.

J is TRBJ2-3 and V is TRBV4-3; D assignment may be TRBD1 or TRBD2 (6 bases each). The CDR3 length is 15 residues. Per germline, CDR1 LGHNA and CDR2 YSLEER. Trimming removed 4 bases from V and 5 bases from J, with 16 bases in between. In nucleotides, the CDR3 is TGCGCCAGCAGCCGAAGGTGGAGGGGGGAAGATACGCAGTATTTT. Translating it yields CASSRRWRGEDTQYF.

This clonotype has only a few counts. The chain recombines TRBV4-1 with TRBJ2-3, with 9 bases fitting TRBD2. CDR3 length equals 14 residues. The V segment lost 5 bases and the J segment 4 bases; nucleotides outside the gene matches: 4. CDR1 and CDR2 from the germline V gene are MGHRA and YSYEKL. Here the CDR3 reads CASSKSGGPDTQYF. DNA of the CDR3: TGCGCCAGCAGCAAAAGCGGGGGGCCAGATACGCAGTATTTT.

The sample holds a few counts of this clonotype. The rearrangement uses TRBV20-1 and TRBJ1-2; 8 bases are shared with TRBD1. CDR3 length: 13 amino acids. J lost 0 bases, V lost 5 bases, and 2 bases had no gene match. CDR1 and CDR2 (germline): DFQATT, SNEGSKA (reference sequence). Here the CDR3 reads CSAADRANYGYTF. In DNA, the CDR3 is TGCAGTGCTGCGGACAGGGCTAACTATGGCTACACCTTC.

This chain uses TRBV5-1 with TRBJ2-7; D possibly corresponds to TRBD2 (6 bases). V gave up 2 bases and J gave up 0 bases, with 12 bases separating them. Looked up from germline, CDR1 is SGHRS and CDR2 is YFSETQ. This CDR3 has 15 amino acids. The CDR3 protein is CASSLTGGSSYEQYF. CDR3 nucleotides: TGCGCCAGCAGCTTAACCGGGGGATCCTCCTACGAGCAGTACTTC.

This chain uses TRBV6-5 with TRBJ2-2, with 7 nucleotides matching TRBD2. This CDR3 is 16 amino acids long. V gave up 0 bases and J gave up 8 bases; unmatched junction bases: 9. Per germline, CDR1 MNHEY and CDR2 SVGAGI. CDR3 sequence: CASSYSDRRGLGELFF. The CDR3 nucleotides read TGTGCCAGCAGTTACTCGGATAGGCGGGGGTTGGGGGAGCTGTTTTTT.

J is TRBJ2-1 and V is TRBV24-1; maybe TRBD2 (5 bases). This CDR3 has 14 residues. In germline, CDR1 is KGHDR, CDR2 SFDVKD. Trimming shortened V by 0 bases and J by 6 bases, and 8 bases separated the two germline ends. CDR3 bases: TGTGCCACCAGTGATTTGCGGGGTGGCAATGAGCAGTTCTTC. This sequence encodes CATSDLRGGNEQFF.

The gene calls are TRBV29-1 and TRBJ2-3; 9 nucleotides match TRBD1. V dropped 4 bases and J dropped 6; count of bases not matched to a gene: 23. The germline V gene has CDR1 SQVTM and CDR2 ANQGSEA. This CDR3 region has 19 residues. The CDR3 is CSVADLPGQGPPSSDTQYF. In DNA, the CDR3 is TGCAGCGTTGCCGACCTACCGGGACAGGGCCCCCCATCGTCGGATACGCAGTATTTT.

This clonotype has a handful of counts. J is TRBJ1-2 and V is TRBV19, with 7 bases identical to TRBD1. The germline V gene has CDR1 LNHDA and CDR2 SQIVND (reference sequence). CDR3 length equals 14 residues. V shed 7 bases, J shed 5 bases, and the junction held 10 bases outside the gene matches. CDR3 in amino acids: CASTTGTENYGYTF. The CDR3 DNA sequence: TGTGCCAGTACTACCGGGACAGAGAATTATGGCTACACCTTC.

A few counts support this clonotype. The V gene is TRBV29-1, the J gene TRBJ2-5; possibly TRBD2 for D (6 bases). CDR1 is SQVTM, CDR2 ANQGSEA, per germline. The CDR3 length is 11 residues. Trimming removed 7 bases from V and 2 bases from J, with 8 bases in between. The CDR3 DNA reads TGCAGCGCCGGGAGACAAGAGACCCAGTACTTC. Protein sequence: CSAGRQETQYF.

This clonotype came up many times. As DNA, the CDR3 is TGTGCCACCAGTGATTTCTCCTACACGACTAGCGGGGGGAGAGATACGCAGTATTTT. Translated: CATSDFSYTTSGGRDTQYF. The chain recombines TRBV24-1 with TRBJ2-3; 13 nucleotides line up with TRBD2. CDR3 length equals 19 residues. CDR1 and CDR2 from the germline V gene are KGHDR and SFDVKD. The J segment lost 5 bases and the V segment lost 1 base, leaving 11 bases of the junction unmatched.

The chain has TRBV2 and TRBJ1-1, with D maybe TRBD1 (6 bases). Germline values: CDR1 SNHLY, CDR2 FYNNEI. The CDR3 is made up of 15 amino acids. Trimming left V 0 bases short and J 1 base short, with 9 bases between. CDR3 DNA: TGTGCCAGCAGTGAAGCGGCAGGGGAGAACACTGAAGCTTTCTTT. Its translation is CASSEAAGENTEAFF.

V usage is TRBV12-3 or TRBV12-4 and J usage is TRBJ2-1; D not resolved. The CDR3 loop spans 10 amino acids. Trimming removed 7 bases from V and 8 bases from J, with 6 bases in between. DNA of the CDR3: TGTGCCAGCAAAGGCCATGAGCAGTTCTTC. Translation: CASKGHEQFF.

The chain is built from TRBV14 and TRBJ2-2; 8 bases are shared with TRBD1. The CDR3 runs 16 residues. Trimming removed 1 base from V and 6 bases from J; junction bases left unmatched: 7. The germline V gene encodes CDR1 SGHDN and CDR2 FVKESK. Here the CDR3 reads CASSQGRTGWSGELFF. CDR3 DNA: TGTGCCAGCAGCCAAGGACGGACAGGGTGGTCCGGGGAGCTGTTTTTT.

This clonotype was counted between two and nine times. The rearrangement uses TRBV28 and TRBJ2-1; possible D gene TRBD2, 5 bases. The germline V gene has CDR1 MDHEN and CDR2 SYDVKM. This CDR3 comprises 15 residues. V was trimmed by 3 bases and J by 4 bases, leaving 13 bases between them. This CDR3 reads CASSFAGSGYNEQFF. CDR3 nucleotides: TGTGCCAGCAGTTTCGCTGGGAGTGGGTACAATGAGCAGTTCTTC.

The CDR3 protein is CASSSPGTSGRTNTGELFF. DNA of the CDR3: TGTGCCAGCAGCTCCCCCGGGACTAGCGGGAGGACTAACACCGGGGAGCTGTTTTTT. The chain employs TRBV7-9 and TRBJ2-2, with 15 bases fitting TRBD2. Germline V gives CDR1 SEHNR, CDR2 FQNEAQ (reference sequence). This CDR3 region has 19 residues. The V gene end was trimmed by 4 bases and the J gene end by 2 bases; junction bases not matched to a gene: 8.

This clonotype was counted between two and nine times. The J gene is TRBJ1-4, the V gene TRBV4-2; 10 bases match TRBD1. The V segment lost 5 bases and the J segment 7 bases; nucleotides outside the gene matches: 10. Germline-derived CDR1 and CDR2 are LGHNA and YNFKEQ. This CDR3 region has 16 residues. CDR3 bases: TGTGCCAGCAGCAAATTTCCGGGACAGGGGTTTGAAAAACTGTTTTTT. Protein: CASSKFPGQGFEKLFF.

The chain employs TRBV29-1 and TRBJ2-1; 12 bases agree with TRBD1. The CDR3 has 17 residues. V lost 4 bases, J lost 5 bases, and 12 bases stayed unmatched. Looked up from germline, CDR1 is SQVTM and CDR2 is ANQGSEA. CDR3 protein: CSVVGTGGHRADNEQFF. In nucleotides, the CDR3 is TGCAGCGTTGTTGGGACAGGGGGCCACAGGGCTGACAATGAGCAGTTCTTC.

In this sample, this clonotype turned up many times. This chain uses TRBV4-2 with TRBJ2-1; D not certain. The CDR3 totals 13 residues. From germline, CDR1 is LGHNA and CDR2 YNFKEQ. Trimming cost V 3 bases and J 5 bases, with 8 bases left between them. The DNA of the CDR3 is TGTGCCAGCAGCCACTTGAGAGACAATGAGCAGTTCTTC. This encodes CASSHLRDNEQFF.